The clone carrying this TCR beta chain has only a few counts. The sample is drawn from a study of blood T cells in healthy people across ages. The CDR3 sequence is 17 residues long. Germline trimming cut 5 bases from V and 0 bases from J; bases unmatched to any gene: 7. Using a J-beta primer mix together with a sample-barcoded 5' primer, a second PCR was run for about 7 to 12 cycles. TCRdb re-analysed the 5' RACE reads in MiXCR, keeping a single row per CDR3 protein. The table lists fewer than 1,000,000 distinct CDR3 sequences, about 42% of them singletons, with roughly a fifth in the top ten. The sample comprised blood. This TCR was sampled from a man aged 60 to 69 in good health. The genes are TRBV12-3 or TRBV12-4 and TRBJ2-4; 10 bases map to TRBD1. In DNA, the CDR3 is TGTGCCAGCAGTCCGAGGACAGGGGGTTTAGCCAAAAACATTCAGTACTTC. Translated, it gives CASSPRTGGLAKNIQYF.